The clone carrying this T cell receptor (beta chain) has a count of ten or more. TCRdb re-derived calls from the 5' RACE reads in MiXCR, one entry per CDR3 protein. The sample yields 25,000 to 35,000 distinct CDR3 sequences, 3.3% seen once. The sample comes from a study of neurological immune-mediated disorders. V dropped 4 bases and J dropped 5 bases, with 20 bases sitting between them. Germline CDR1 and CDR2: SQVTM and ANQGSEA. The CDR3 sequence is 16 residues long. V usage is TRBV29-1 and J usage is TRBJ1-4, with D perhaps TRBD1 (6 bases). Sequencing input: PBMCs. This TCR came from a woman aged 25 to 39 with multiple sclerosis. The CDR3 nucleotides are TGCAGCGTTGGCAAAACAGGGTCTCGCGAAAATGAAAAACTGTTTTTT. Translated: CSVGKTGSRENEKLFF.